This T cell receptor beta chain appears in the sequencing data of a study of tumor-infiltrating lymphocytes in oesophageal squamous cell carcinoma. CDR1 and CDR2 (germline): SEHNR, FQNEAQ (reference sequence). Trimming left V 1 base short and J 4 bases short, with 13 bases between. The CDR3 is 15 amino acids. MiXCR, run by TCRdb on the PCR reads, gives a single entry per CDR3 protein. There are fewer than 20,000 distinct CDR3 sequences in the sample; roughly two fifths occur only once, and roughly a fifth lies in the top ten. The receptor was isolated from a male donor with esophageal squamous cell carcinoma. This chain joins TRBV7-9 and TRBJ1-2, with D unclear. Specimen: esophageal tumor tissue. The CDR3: CASSLGEGARYGYTF. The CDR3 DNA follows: TGTGCCAGCAGCTTAGGGGAGGGAGCGCGCTATGGCTACACCTTC.